A selection of T cell receptor beta chains follows, all from one sample in a study of T cells in Graves' hyperthyroidism and ophthalmopathy. TCRdb re-derived calls from the multiplex PCR reads in MiXCR, one entry per CDR3 protein. The data contain 550,000 to 700,000 distinct CDR3 sequences, just over 45% of them singletons. Material: peripheral blood or thyroid tissue (not recorded which). The receptors shown here come from an adult woman with Graves' disease, either hyperthyroidism or ophthalmopathy (not recorded which). Both conserved end residues are part of each CDR3. Fields, in order: clone size, V gene, J gene, D gene, CDR3 protein, CDR3 DNA. The D gene is left open where the match is weak. Clone sizes are given selectively: once, few, many, or a class where the clone is expanded.

clone size: NA; V gene: TRBV15; J gene: TRBJ1-2; D gene: NA; CDR3 protein: CATSRDVQEVVYGYTF; CDR3 DNA: TGTGCCACCAGCAGAGATGTGCAGGAAGTGGTTTATGGCTACACCTTC
clone size: NA; V gene: TRBV3-1; J gene: TRBJ1-2; D gene: TRBD1; CDR3 protein: CASSHRQGSYGYTF; CDR3 DNA: TGTGCCAGCAGCCACCGACAGGGTTCTTATGGCTACACCTTC
clone size: many; V gene: TRBV7-9; J gene: TRBJ2-7; D gene: NA; CDR3 protein: CASQGLHEQYF; CDR3 DNA: TGTGCAAGCCAGGGGCTCCACGAGCAGTACTTC
clone size: once; V gene: TRBV7-9; J gene: TRBJ2-7; D gene: TRBD2; CDR3 protein: CASSPTSGIGNEQYF; CDR3 DNA: TGTGCCAGCAGCCCTACTAGCGGGATTGGCAATGAGCAGTACTTC
clone size: NA; V gene: TRBV12-3/TRBV12-4; J gene: TRBJ2-2; D gene: NA; CDR3 protein: CASSTDGFTGELFF; CDR3 DNA: TGTGCCAGCAGTACCGACGGGTTCACCGGGGAGCTGTTTTTT
clone size: many; V gene: TRBV20-1; J gene: TRBJ2-7; D gene: TRBD1; CDR3 protein: CSASTPGQGSAEQYF; CDR3 DNA: TGCAGTGCGAGTACTCCGGGACAGGGCTCCGCCGAGCAGTACTTC
clone size: many; V gene: TRBV2; J gene: TRBJ1-5; D gene: NA; CDR3 protein: CASTLTHRSNQPQHF; CDR3 DNA: TGTGCCAGCACCCTAACCCATCGGAGCAATCAGCCCCAGCATTTT
clone size: NA; V gene: TRBV2; J gene: TRBJ2-7; D gene: NA; CDR3 protein: CASSEDGLYEQYF; CDR3 DNA: TGTGCCAGCAGTGAGGACGGGCTCTACGAGCAGTACTTC
clone size: NA; V gene: TRBV14; J gene: TRBJ1-1; D gene: NA; CDR3 protein: CASSQERAFF; CDR3 DNA: TGTGCCAGCAGCCAAGAACGAGCTTTCTTT
clone size: NA; V gene: TRBV27; J gene: TRBJ1-1; D gene: NA; CDR3 protein: CASSLMNTNTEAFF; CDR3 DNA: TGTGCCAGCAGTTTAATGAATACGAACACTGAAGCTTTCTTT
clone size: many; V gene: TRBV6-6; J gene: TRBJ2-5; D gene: NA; CDR3 protein: CASSYSGDIETQYF; CDR3 DNA: TGTGCCAGCAGTTACTCGGGGGATATAGAGACCCAGTACTTC
clone size: many; V gene: TRBV9; J gene: TRBJ2-1; D gene: TRBD2; CDR3 protein: CASSVGGGRAIEQFF; CDR3 DNA: TGTGCCAGCAGCGTAGGTGGCGGGAGGGCCATTGAGCAGTTCTTC
clone size: many; V gene: TRBV5-1; J gene: TRBJ1-4; D gene: NA; CDR3 protein: CASSSWTAENEKLFF; CDR3 DNA: TGCGCCAGCAGCTCGTGGACAGCAGAAAATGAAAAACTGTTTTTT
clone size: many; V gene: TRBV11-1; J gene: TRBJ1-2; D gene: NA; CDR3 protein: CASSVRGYGYTF; CDR3 DNA: TGTGCCAGCAGCGTCCGTGGCTATGGCTACACCTTC
clone size: NA; V gene: TRBV29-1; J gene: TRBJ2-7; D gene: NA; CDR3 protein: CSVEDPWSYEQYF; CDR3 DNA: TGCAGCGTTGAAGATCCCTGGTCCTACGAGCAGTACTTC
clone size: NA; V gene: TRBV6-5; J gene: TRBJ1-1; D gene: NA; CDR3 protein: CASIQGGSKTEAFF; CDR3 DNA: TGTGCCAGCATCCAAGGGGGGTCTAAGACTGAAGCTTTCTTT
clone size: NA; V gene: TRBV7-8; J gene: TRBJ2-2; D gene: NA; CDR3 protein: CASSLGVDSNIGELFF; CDR3 DNA: TGTGCCAGCAGCTTAGGCGTGGACAGCAACATCGGGGAGCTGTTTTTT
clone size: NA; V gene: TRBV29-1; J gene: TRBJ1-2; D gene: NA; CDR3 protein: CSVGTQPSEGYTF; CDR3 DNA: TGCAGCGTCGGAACCCAACCCAGTGAGGGCTACACCTTC
clone size: few; V gene: TRBV20-1; J gene: TRBJ2-5; D gene: TRBD2; CDR3 protein: CSARDAYEREGSETQYF; CDR3 DNA: TGCAGTGCAAGGGACGCCTACGAGCGGGAGGGAAGTGAGACCCAGTACTTC
clone size: many; V gene: TRBV24-1; J gene: TRBJ2-7; D gene: TRBD1; CDR3 protein: CATCNRDRSSYEQYF; CDR3 DNA: TGTGCCACCTGTAACCGGGACAGAAGCTCCTACGAGCAGTACTTC
clone size: NA; V gene: TRBV28; J gene: TRBJ2-7; D gene: NA; CDR3 protein: CASSLFRRAYEQYF; CDR3 DNA: TGTGCCAGCAGTTTATTTAGGCGGGCGTACGAGCAGTACTTC
clone size: many; V gene: TRBV9; J gene: TRBJ1-4; D gene: NA; CDR3 protein: CASSVGGGGSSEKLFF; CDR3 DNA: TGTGCCAGCAGCGTAGGGGGGGGCGGAAGTAGTGAAAAACTGTTTTTT
clone size: NA; V gene: TRBV7-8; J gene: TRBJ1-5; D gene: NA; CDR3 protein: CASSLSAGGDQPQHF; CDR3 DNA: TGTGCCAGCAGCTTATCCGCCGGGGGGGATCAGCCCCAGCATTTT